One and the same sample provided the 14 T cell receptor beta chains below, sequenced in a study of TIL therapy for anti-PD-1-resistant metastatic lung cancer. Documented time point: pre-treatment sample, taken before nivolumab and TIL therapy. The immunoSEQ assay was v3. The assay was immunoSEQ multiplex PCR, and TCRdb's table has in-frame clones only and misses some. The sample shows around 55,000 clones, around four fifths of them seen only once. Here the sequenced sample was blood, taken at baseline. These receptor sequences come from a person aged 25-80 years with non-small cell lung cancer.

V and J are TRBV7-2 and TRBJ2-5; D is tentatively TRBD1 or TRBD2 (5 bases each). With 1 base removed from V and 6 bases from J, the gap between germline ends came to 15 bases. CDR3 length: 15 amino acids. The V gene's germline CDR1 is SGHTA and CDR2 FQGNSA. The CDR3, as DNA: TGTGCCAGCAGCTTAGGGGGGTTCGAGGCGAAGACCCAGTACTTC. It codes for CASSLGGFEAKTQYF.

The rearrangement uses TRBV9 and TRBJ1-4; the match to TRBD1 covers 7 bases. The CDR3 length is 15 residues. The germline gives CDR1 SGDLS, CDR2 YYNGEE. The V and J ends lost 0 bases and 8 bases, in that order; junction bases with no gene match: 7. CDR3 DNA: TGTGCCAGCAGCGTAGGGATCACAGGGGTCGAAAAACTGTTTTTT. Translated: CASSVGITGVEKLFF.

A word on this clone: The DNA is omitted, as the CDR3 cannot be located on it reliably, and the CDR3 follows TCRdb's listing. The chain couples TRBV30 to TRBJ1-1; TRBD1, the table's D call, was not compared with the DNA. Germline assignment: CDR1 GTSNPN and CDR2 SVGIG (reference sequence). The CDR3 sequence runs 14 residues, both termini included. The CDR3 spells CAWTSVAPNTEAFF.

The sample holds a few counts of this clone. The CDR3 coding sequence is TGTGCCAGCACTTGGAGACCCAATCAGCCCCAGCATTTT. This gives the protein CASTWRPNQPQHF. The chain is built from TRBV28 and TRBJ1-5, with D unresolved. With 7 bases removed from V and 3 bases from J, the gap between germline ends came to 10 bases. The CDR3 totals 13 residues. The germline CDR1 and CDR2 sequences are MDHEN and SYDVKM.

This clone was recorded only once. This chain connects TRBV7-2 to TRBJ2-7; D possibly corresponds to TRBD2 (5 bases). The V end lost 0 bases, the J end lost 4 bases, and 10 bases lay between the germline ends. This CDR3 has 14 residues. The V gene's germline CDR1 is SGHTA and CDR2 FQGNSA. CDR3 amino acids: CASSLAWPGYEQYF. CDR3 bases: TGTGCCAGCAGCTTAGCGTGGCCGGGATACGAGCAGTACTTC.

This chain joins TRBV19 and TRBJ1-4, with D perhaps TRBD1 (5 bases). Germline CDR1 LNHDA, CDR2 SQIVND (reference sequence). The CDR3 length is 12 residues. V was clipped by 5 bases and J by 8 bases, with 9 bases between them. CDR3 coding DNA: TGTGCCAGTAGTTTAAGGGGAGAAAAACTGTTTTTT. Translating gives CASSLRGEKLFF. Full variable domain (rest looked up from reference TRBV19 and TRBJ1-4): DGGITQSPKYLFRKEGQNVTLSCEQNLNHDAMYWYRQDPGQGLRLIYYSQIVNDFQKGDIAEGYSVSREKKESFPLTVTSAQKNPTAFYLCASSLRGEKLFFGSGTQLSVL.

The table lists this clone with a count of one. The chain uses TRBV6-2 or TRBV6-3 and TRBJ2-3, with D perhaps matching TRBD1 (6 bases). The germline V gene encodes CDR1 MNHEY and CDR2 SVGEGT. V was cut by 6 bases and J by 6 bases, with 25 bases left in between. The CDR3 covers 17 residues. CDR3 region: CASSLSPRGFSSDTQYF. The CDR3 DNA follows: TGTGCCAGCAGCTTAAGCCCGAGGGGGTTTAGTTCGGATACGCAGTATTTT.

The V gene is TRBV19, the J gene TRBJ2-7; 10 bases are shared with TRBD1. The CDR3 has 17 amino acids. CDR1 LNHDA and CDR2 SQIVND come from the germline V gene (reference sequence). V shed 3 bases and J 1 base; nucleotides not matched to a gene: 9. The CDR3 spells CASSIRGWGQGSYEQYF. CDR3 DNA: TGTGCCAGTAGTATTAGGGGATGGGGACAGGGGTCCTACGAGCAGTACTTC.

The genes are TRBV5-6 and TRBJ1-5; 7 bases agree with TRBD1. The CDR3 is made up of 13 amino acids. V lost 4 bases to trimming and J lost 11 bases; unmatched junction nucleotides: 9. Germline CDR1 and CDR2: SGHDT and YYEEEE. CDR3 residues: CASSKGQREAQHF. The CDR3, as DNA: TGTGCCAGCAGCAAGGGACAGCGAGAGGCCCAGCATTTT.

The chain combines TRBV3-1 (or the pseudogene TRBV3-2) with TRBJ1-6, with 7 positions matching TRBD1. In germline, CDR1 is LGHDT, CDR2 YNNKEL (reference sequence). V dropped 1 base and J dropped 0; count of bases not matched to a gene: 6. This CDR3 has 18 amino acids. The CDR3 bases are TGTGCCAGCAGCCAAGGGGTCCGGGACAGCTCCTATAATTCACCCCTCCACTTT. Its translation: CASSQGVRDSSYNSPLHF.

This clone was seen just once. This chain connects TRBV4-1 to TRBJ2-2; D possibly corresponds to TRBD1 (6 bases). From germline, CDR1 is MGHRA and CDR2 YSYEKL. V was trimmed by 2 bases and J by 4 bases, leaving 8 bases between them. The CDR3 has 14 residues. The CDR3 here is CASSQRTATGELFF. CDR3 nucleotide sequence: TGCGCCAGCAGCCAACGGACAGCCACCGGGGAGCTGTTTTTT.

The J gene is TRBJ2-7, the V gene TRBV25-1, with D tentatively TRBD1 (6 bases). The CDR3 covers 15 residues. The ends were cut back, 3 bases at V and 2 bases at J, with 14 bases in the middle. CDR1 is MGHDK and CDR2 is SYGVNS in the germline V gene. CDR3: CASSDSNNRAYEQYF. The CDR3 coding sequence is TGTGCCAGCAGTGATTCGAATAACAGGGCCTACGAGCAGTACTTC.

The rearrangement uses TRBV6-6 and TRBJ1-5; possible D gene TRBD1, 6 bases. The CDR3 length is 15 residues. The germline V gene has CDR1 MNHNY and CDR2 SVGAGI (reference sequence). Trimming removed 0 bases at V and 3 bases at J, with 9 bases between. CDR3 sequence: CASSYSGAVNQPQHF. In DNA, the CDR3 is TGTGCCAGCAGTTACTCGGGGGCAGTCAATCAGCCCCAGCATTTT.

The CDR3 here is CASSLTGDTEAFF. The CDR3 DNA reads TGTGCCAGCAGCTTAACCGGGGACACTGAAGCTTTCTTT. This rearrangement joins TRBV7-3 to TRBJ1-1, with D unresolved. CDR1 and CDR2 from the germline V gene are SGHTA and FQGTGA. Trimming removed 0 bases from V and 3 bases from J, with 5 bases in between. The CDR3 is made up of 13 amino acids.